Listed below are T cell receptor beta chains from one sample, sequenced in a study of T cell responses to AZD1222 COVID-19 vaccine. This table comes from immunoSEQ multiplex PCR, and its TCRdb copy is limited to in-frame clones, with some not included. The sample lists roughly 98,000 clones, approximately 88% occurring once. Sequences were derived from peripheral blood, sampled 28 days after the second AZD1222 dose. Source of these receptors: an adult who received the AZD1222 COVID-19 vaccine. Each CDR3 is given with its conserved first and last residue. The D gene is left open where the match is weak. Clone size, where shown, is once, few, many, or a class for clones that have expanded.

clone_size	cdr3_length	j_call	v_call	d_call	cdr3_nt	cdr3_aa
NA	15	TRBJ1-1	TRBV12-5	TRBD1	TGTGCTAGTGGTTTGGCCTCCTCCGGGCAGGGGGGAGCTTTCTTT	CASGLASSGQGGAFF
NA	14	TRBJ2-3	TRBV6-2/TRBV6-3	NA	TGTGCCAGCAGTTACAGGTGGGAGCGAGGTACGCAGTATTTT	CASSYRWERGTQYF
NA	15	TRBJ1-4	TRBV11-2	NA	TGTGCCAGCAGCTCACTCAGGGGACCTAATGAAAAACTGTTTTTT	CASSSLRGPNEKLFF
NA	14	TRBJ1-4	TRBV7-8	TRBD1	TGTGCCAGCAGCTTACCAGGGGGCTATGAAAAACTGTTTTTT	CASSLPGGYEKLFF
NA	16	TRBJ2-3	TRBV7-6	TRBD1	TGTGCCAGCAGCACCCGCCGGGACAGGTGGGCGGATACGCAGTATTTT	CASSTRRDRWADTQYF
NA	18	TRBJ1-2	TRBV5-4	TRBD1	TGTGCCAGCAGCTTGGCAGGTGGAGGGGGCAGTGGGTTAACTGGCTACACCTTC	CASSLAGGGGSGLTGYTF
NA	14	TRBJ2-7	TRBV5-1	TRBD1	TGCGCCAGCAGCTTGGCTCAGGGGGCGCTTGAGCAGTACTTC	CASSLAQGALEQYF
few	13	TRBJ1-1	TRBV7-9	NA	TGTGCCAGCAGCCCTCAGGGGAACACTGAAGCTTTCTTT	CASSPQGNTEAFF
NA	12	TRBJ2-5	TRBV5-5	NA	TGTGCCAGCAGCTTGGTGGAGGAGACCCAGTACTTC	CASSLVEETQYF
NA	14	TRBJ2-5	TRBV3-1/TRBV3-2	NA	TGTGCCAGCAGCCAGAACAGGGATGGGGAGACCCAGTACTTC	CASSQNRDGETQYF
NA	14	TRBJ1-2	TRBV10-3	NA	TGTGCCATCGGGGCGGACACCCAAATCTATGGCTACACCTTC	CAIGADTQIYGYTF
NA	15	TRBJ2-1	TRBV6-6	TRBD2	TGTGCCAGCAGATCCACTAGCGTGGACTACAATGAGCAGTTCTTC	CASRSTSVDYNEQFF
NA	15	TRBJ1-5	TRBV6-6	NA	TGTGCCAGCAGTTATCAGGGCCTTAGCAATCAGCCCCAGCATTTT	CASSYQGLSNQPQHF
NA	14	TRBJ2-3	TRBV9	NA	TGTGCCAGCAGCGCGGGACGGAATACTAATACGCAGTATTTT	CASSAGRNTNTQYF
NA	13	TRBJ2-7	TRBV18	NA	TGTGCCAGCTCAGCTAGTACCACCTACGAGCAGTACTTC	CASSASTTYEQYF
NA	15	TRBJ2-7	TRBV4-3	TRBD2	TGCGCCAGCAGCCCCGGGGCTAGCGGGAGCTACGAGCAGTACTTC	CASSPGASGSYEQYF
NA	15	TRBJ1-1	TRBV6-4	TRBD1	TGTGCCAGCCCCTGGCCCTCAGGGGGGAACACTGAAGCTTTCTTT	CASPWPSGGNTEAFF
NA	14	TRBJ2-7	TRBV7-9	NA	TGTGCCAGCAGCTTAGGGTCCCCTCCCTACGAGCAGTACTTC	CASSLGSPPYEQYF
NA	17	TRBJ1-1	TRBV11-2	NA	TGTGCCAGCAGCTTAGATCAATACCGGGTCGAAGGAACTGAAGCTTTCTTT	CASSLDQYRVEGTEAFF
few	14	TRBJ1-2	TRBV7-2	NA	TGTGCCAGCAGCTCCATCCCAGAGGGCCATGGCTACACCTTC	CASSSIPEGHGYTF
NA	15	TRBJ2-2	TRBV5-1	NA	TGCGCCAGCGCCAACTTGGACATAAACACCGGGGAGCTGTTTTTT	CASANLDINTGELFF
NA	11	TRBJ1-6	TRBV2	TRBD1	TGTGCCAGCAGTAGGGACAGGTCCCTCCACTTT	CASSRDRSLHF
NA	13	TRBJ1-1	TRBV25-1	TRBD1	TGTGCCAGCAGCCGGACAGGGAACACTGAAGCTTTCTTT	CASSRTGNTEAFF
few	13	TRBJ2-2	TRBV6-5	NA	TGTGCCAGCAGCAGTCCAAACACCGGGGAGCTGTTTTTT	CASSSPNTGELFF
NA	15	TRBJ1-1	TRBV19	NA	TGTGCCAGTAGCATCGGATGGACGGCGAACACTGAAGCTTTCTTT	CASSIGWTANTEAFF
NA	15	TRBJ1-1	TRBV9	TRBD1	TGTGCCAGCAGTTATCTTGACAGGGGCAACACTGAAGCTTTCTTT	CASSYLDRGNTEAFF
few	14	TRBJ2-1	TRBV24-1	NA	TGTGCCACCAGTGACCCTGACAGAAGGAATGAGCAGTTCTTC	CATSDPDRRNEQFF
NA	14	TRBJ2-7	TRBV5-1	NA	TGCGCCAGCAACAAACAGGGACCGCCCTACGAGCAGTACTTC	CASNKQGPPYEQYF
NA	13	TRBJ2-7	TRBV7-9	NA	TGTGCCAGCAGCTCGCAGGTGACCTACGAGCAGTACTTC	CASSSQVTYEQYF
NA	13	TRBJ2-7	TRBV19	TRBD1	TGTGCCAGTAGTCTTCAACAGGGGTACGAGCAGTACTTC	CASSLQQGYEQYF
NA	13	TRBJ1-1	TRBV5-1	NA	TGCGCCAGCAGCTCTCAAGGGGACACTGAAGCTTTCTTT	CASSSQGDTEAFF
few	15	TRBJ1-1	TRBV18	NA	TGTGCCAGCTCACGCGGAAATGTCAGGAACACTGAAGCTTTCTTT	CASSRGNVRNTEAFF
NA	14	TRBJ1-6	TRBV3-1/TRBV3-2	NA	TGTGCCAGCAGCCAAGAGTCAGGGAGGGTGGCCCTCCACTTT	CASSQESGRVALHF
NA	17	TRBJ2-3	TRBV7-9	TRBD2	TGTGCCAGCAGCGTACCGGGACTAGCGGGGGGGCCTGGTACGCAGTATTTT	CASSVPGLAGGPGTQYF
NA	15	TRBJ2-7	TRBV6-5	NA	TGTGCCAGCAGTTACGAGGCGGCAAGCTCCTACGAGCAGTACTTC	CASSYEAASSYEQYF
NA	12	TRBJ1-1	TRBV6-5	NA	TGTGCCAGCATAAACAGGGAGGTGAGGGCTTTCTTT	CASINREVRAFF
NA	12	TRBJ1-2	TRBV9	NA	TGTGCCAGCAGCGACAGGTTCTATGGCTACACCTTC	CASSDRFYGYTF
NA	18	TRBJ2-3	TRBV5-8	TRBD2	TGTGCCAGCAGCTTCACTAGCGGGGGGGCGTGGGGCACAGATACGCAGTATTTT	CASSFTSGGAWGTDTQYF
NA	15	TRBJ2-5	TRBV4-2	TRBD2	TGTGCCAGCAGCCAAGATCGGGCGGGGGGGGAGACCCAGTACTTC	CASSQDRAGGETQYF
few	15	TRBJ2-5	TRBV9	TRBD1	TGTGCCAGCAGCGGGGGACAGGGGGCTCGGGAGACCCAGTACTTC	CASSGGQGARETQYF
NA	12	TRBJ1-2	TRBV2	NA	TGTGCCAGCAGTGAGGGCGTTCAGGGCTACACCTTC	CASSEGVQGYTF
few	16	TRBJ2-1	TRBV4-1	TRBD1	TGCGCCAGCAGCCTCGCGACAGGGGGCGTCTACAATGAGCAGTTCTTC	CASSLATGGVYNEQFF